The rows below give T cell receptor beta chains drawn from one sample of a study of blood T cell repertoires in COVID-19. Profiling relied on immunoSEQ multiplex PCR, and the TCRdb table lists in-frame clones only, not all of them. This sample has about 69,000 clones, with about 85% found just once. The sequencing input was peripheral blood. Receptors were obtained from a man at least 80 years old with acute or convalescent COVID-19. Each CDR3 is given with its conserved first and last residue. Fields, in order: V gene, clone size, CDR3 length, D gene, J gene, CDR3 DNA, CDR3 protein. D genes are given only for firm matches. Some rows mark clone size as missing; the rest say once, few, many or name a class of expanded clone.

V gene: TRBV19
clone size: .
CDR3 length: 13
D gene: .
J gene: TRBJ1-5
CDR3 DNA: TGTGCCAGTAGTATCCAGAGCAATCAGCCCCAGCATTTT
CDR3 protein: CASSIQSNQPQHF

V gene: TRBV9
clone size: .
CDR3 length: 15
D gene: TRBD1
J gene: TRBJ1-6
CDR3 DNA: TGTGCCAGCAGCGGGGGACAGGGGGAAAGATCACCCCTCCACTTT
CDR3 protein: CASSGGQGERSPLHF

V gene: TRBV9
clone size: .
CDR3 length: 14
D gene: .
J gene: TRBJ2-1
CDR3 DNA: TGTGCCAGCAGCGTGGGGCAGCACGACAATGAGCAGTTCTTC
CDR3 protein: CASSVGQHDNEQFF

V gene: TRBV7-2
clone size: .
CDR3 length: 15
D gene: TRBD2
J gene: TRBJ2-2
CDR3 DNA: TGTGCCAGCAGCCCCGGGACTAGGTCCACCGGGGAGCTGTTTTTT
CDR3 protein: CASSPGTRSTGELFF

V gene: TRBV11-3
clone size: once
CDR3 length: 16
D gene: .
J gene: TRBJ2-4
CDR3 DNA: TGTGCCACCAGCGGCGAAAGAGGATTCTCCAAAAACATTCAGTACTTC
CDR3 protein: CATSGERGFSKNIQYF

V gene: TRBV3-1/TRBV3-2
clone size: .
CDR3 length: 15
D gene: .
J gene: TRBJ1-2
CDR3 DNA: TGTGCCAGCAGCCAAGGGTTGGCAGCGCCATGGGGCTACACCTTC
CDR3 protein: CASSQGLAAPWGYTF

V gene: TRBV6-4
clone size: .
CDR3 length: 17
D gene: .
J gene: TRBJ2-6
CDR3 DNA: TGTGCCAGCAGTGGAGAGTCAGGGGCCTCTGGGGCCAACGTCCTGACTTTC
CDR3 protein: CASSGESGASGANVLTF

V gene: TRBV3-1/TRBV3-2
clone size: .
CDR3 length: 14
D gene: .
J gene: TRBJ1-1
CDR3 DNA: TGTGCCAGCAGCCAGGTCCCAGGGGTGACTGAAGCTTTCTTT
CDR3 protein: CASSQVPGVTEAFF

V gene: TRBV5-8
clone size: .
CDR3 length: 13
D gene: TRBD1
J gene: TRBJ2-1
CDR3 DNA: TGTGCCAGCAGCTTGGCAGGGGGCTTTGAGCAGTTCTTC
CDR3 protein: CASSLAGGFEQFF

V gene: TRBV5-1
clone size: .
CDR3 length: 15
D gene: TRBD2
J gene: TRBJ2-7
CDR3 DNA: TGCGCCAGCAGCTGGACTAGCGGGAGCTCCTACGAGCAGTACTTC
CDR3 protein: CASSWTSGSSYEQYF

V gene: TRBV9
clone size: .
CDR3 length: 16
D gene: TRBD2
J gene: TRBJ2-1
CDR3 DNA: TGTGCCAGCAGCGTAGTACCTAGCGGGTCCCACAATGAGCAGTTCTTC
CDR3 protein: CASSVVPSGSHNEQFF

V gene: TRBV10-2
clone size: few
CDR3 length: 13
D gene: TRBD1
J gene: TRBJ1-5
CDR3 DNA: TGCGCCAGCAGTCTCGGACAGGGACAGCCCCAGCATTTT
CDR3 protein: CASSLGQGQPQHF

V gene: TRBV5-1
clone size: .
CDR3 length: 14
D gene: .
J gene: TRBJ2-5
CDR3 DNA: TGCGCCAGCAGCGGCGGGTCCCTAGAGAAGACCCAGTACTTC
CDR3 protein: CASSGGSLEKTQYF

V gene: TRBV5-6
clone size: .
CDR3 length: 13
D gene: .
J gene: TRBJ1-2
CDR3 DNA: TGTGCCAGCAGCAGCCGGGTTGGCTATGGCTACACCTTC
CDR3 protein: CASSSRVGYGYTF

V gene: TRBV11-2
clone size: once
CDR3 length: 16
D gene: TRBD2
J gene: TRBJ2-3
CDR3 DNA: TGTGCCAGCAGCTTAGGGGCTAGCGGGAGCACAGATACGCAGTATTTT
CDR3 protein: CASSLGASGSTDTQYF

V gene: TRBV30
clone size: .
CDR3 length: 16
D gene: .
J gene: TRBJ1-2
CDR3 DNA: TGTGCCTGGAGCCAATCCCGGACAGCCCGGCACTATGGCTACACCTTC
CDR3 protein: CAWSQSRTARHYGYTF

V gene: TRBV27
clone size: .
CDR3 length: 14
D gene: .
J gene: TRBJ1-6
CDR3 DNA: TGTGCCAGCAGTTTCCGGGGGAGCTATTCACCCCTCCACTTT
CDR3 protein: CASSFRGSYSPLHF

V gene: TRBV3-1/TRBV3-2
clone size: .
CDR3 length: 15
D gene: TRBD1
J gene: TRBJ1-2
CDR3 DNA: TGTGCCAGCTCTCTCCTAGGACAGGGGAATTATGGCTACACCTTC
CDR3 protein: CASSLLGQGNYGYTF

V gene: TRBV24-1
clone size: .
CDR3 length: 16
D gene: .
J gene: TRBJ1-3
CDR3 DNA: TGTGCCACCAGTGATCGGGACACGCGCTCTGGAAACACCATATATTTT
CDR3 protein: CATSDRDTRSGNTIYF

V gene: TRBV7-2
clone size: once
CDR3 length: 12
D gene: .
J gene: TRBJ1-1
CDR3 DNA: TGTGCCAGCAGCTTCTTAACAACTGAAGCTTTCTTT
CDR3 protein: CASSFLTTEAFF

V gene: TRBV5-5
clone size: .
CDR3 length: 14
D gene: .
J gene: TRBJ2-7
CDR3 DNA: TGTGCCAGCAGCTTCCCAGGGGACACCTACGAGCAGTACTTC
CDR3 protein: CASSFPGDTYEQYF

V gene: TRBV12-3/TRBV12-4
clone size: .
CDR3 length: 13
D gene: .
J gene: TRBJ2-1
CDR3 DNA: TGTGCCAGCAGTAAGAGGGTCGTTGGGGAGCAGTTCTTC
CDR3 protein: CASSKRVVGEQFF

V gene: TRBV5-5
clone size: .
CDR3 length: 16
D gene: TRBD1
J gene: TRBJ1-5
CDR3 DNA: TGTGCCAGCAGCGGTGGACAGGGGGCGGGTTCTCAGCCCCAGCATTTT
CDR3 protein: CASSGGQGAGSQPQHF

V gene: TRBV4-3
clone size: .
CDR3 length: 15
D gene: .
J gene: TRBJ1-4
CDR3 DNA: TGCGCCAGCAGCCAAGACGTAGGGAGGGGTGAAAAACTGTTTTTT
CDR3 protein: CASSQDVGRGEKLFF

V gene: TRBV9
clone size: once
CDR3 length: 15
D gene: TRBD1
J gene: TRBJ2-1
CDR3 DNA: TGTGCCAGCACCCGGACAGGGTCTAGCTACAATGAGCAGTTCTTC
CDR3 protein: CASTRTGSSYNEQFF

V gene: TRBV7-2
clone size: .
CDR3 length: 14
D gene: .
J gene: TRBJ1-4
CDR3 DNA: TGTGCCAGCAGCTTTACTGCAACTAATGAAAAACTGTTTTTT
CDR3 protein: CASSFTATNEKLFF

V gene: TRBV5-1
clone size: .
CDR3 length: 17
D gene: TRBD1
J gene: TRBJ1-1
CDR3 DNA: TGCGCCAGCAGCTCGCGCAGTTCAGGGGGCTTGAACACTGAAGCTTTCTTT
CDR3 protein: CASSSRSSGGLNTEAFF

V gene: TRBV24-1
clone size: once
CDR3 length: 14
D gene: .
J gene: TRBJ2-1
CDR3 DNA: TGTGCCACCAGTGGCCCCACTTATTACAATGAGCAGTTCTTC
CDR3 protein: CATSGPTYYNEQFF

V gene: TRBV6-5
clone size: .
CDR3 length: 15
D gene: TRBD2
J gene: TRBJ2-7
CDR3 DNA: TGTGCCAGCAGACTAGGCGGGAGGGGAGCCTACGAGCAGTACTTC
CDR3 protein: CASRLGGRGAYEQYF

V gene: TRBV7-6
clone size: once
CDR3 length: 15
D gene: TRBD1
J gene: TRBJ1-2
CDR3 DNA: TGTGCCAGCAGCTCCCGGACAGGCCTCCCGTATGGCTACACCTTC
CDR3 protein: CASSSRTGLPYGYTF

V gene: TRBV28
clone size: .
CDR3 length: 14
D gene: .
J gene: TRBJ2-6
CDR3 DNA: TGTGCCAGCAGTTTTTTGGGCGGGGCCAACGTCCTGACTTTC
CDR3 protein: CASSFLGGANVLTF

V gene: TRBV30
clone size: .
CDR3 length: 15
D gene: TRBD1
J gene: TRBJ1-2
CDR3 DNA: TGTGCCTGGAGACCCGGGACAGGGGCCGTCCGAGGCTACACCTTC
CDR3 protein: CAWRPGTGAVRGYTF

V gene: TRBV6-6
clone size: .
CDR3 length: 15
D gene: TRBD1
J gene: TRBJ1-1
CDR3 DNA: TGTGCCAGCAGTTATCGGACAGGGGAAAGGACTGAAGCTTTCTTT
CDR3 protein: CASSYRTGERTEAFF

V gene: TRBV9
clone size: .
CDR3 length: 13
D gene: .
J gene: TRBJ2-3
CDR3 DNA: TGTGCCAGCAGCGTAGGCAGGGCAGATACGCAGTATTTT
CDR3 protein: CASSVGRADTQYF

V gene: TRBV9
clone size: .
CDR3 length: 17
D gene: TRBD2
J gene: TRBJ2-1
CDR3 DNA: TGTGCCAGCAGCCCGAGACTAGCGGGAGTCTCCTACAATGAGCAGTTCTTC
CDR3 protein: CASSPRLAGVSYNEQFF

V gene: TRBV14
clone size: .
CDR3 length: 15
D gene: .
J gene: TRBJ2-7
CDR3 DNA: TGTGCCAGCAGCCAAGATAGCCCCGGTGCGTACGAGCAGTACTTC
CDR3 protein: CASSQDSPGAYEQYF

V gene: TRBV24-1
clone size: .
CDR3 length: 17
D gene: TRBD2
J gene: TRBJ2-3
CDR3 DNA: TGTGCCACCAGTGATCCTGGGGGGGTAGGAAGCACAGATACGCAGTATTTT
CDR3 protein: CATSDPGGVGSTDTQYF

V gene: TRBV30
clone size: .
CDR3 length: 13
D gene: TRBD1
J gene: TRBJ2-5
CDR3 DNA: TGTGCCTGGAGTCGGACAGGGGATGGGACCCAGTACTTC
CDR3 protein: CAWSRTGDGTQYF

V gene: TRBV6-4
clone size: few
CDR3 length: 13
D gene: TRBD2
J gene: TRBJ2-3
CDR3 DNA: TGTGCCAGCAGTCCTTCCCCGGGGGGATCGCAGTATTTT
CDR3 protein: CASSPSPGGSQYF

V gene: TRBV6-5
clone size: .
CDR3 length: 14
D gene: TRBD1
J gene: TRBJ2-7
CDR3 DNA: TGTGCCAGCAGCGAGACAGGGGGTCTCTACGAGCAGTACTTC
CDR3 protein: CASSETGGLYEQYF

V gene: TRBV18
clone size: .
CDR3 length: 14
D gene: TRBD2
J gene: TRBJ2-1
CDR3 DNA: TGTGCCGGGGGACTAGCGGGAACCTACAATGAGCAGTTCTTC
CDR3 protein: CAGGLAGTYNEQFF

V gene: TRBV10-1
clone size: .
CDR3 length: 13
D gene: .
J gene: TRBJ2-7
CDR3 DNA: TGCGCCAGCAGTGATAGTCTTCCCTACGAGCAGTACTTC
CDR3 protein: CASSDSLPYEQYF

V gene: TRBV7-9
clone size: .
CDR3 length: 16
D gene: TRBD1
J gene: TRBJ2-1
CDR3 DNA: TGTGCCGGGGGAACGGGACAGGGTCTTTTATACAATGAGCAGTTCTTC
CDR3 protein: CAGGTGQGLLYNEQFF

V gene: TRBV6-2/TRBV6-3
clone size: .
CDR3 length: 15
D gene: .
J gene: TRBJ2-2
CDR3 DNA: TGTGCCAGCAGTCCAGTAGCGGCGAGTACCGGGGAGCTGTTTTTT
CDR3 protein: CASSPVAASTGELFF

V gene: TRBV5-6
clone size: .
CDR3 length: 14
D gene: .
J gene: TRBJ1-6
CDR3 DNA: TGTGCCAGCAGCTTGGGAGGGAGGAGTTCACCCCTCCACTTT
CDR3 protein: CASSLGGRSSPLHF

V gene: TRBV29-1
clone size: .
CDR3 length: 13
D gene: .
J gene: TRBJ1-1
CDR3 DNA: TGCAGCGTCGACCCCAGGGGGAACACTGAAGCTTTCTTT
CDR3 protein: CSVDPRGNTEAFF